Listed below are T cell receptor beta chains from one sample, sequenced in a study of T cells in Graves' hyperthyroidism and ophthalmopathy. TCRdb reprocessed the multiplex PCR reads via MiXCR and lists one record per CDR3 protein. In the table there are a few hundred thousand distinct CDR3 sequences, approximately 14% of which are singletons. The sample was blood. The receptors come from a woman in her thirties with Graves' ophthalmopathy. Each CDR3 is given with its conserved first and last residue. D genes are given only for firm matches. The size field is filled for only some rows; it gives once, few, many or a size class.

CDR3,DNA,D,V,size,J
CSANPSLAGVTDTQYF,TGCAGTGCTAACCCCTCTTTAGCGGGGGTGACAGATACGCAGTATTTT,TRBD2,TRBV20-1,many,TRBJ2-3
CASSVATGGRETQYF,TGTGCCAGCAGCGTAGCTACGGGGGGCAGGGAGACCCAGTACTTC,.,TRBV9,many,TRBJ2-5
CSARAQELINTEAFF,TGCAGTGCTAGAGCCCAGGAGCTAATTAACACTGAAGCTTTCTTT,.,TRBV20-1,many,TRBJ1-1
CASSPGTGVHATQYF,TGTGCCAGCTCACCAGGGACAGGGGTGCATGCTACGCAGTATTTT,TRBD1,TRBV18,many,TRBJ2-3
CASSGRQGRGGYTF,TGTGCCAGCAGCGGACGTCAGGGGCGGGGTGGCTACACCTTC,.,TRBV11-2,once,TRBJ1-2
CSASPQGSSYNSPLHF,TGCAGTGCTAGTCCGCAGGGAAGCTCCTATAATTCACCCCTCCACTTT,.,TRBV20-1,many,TRBJ1-6
CASSAHSNSAGLTEAFF,TGTGCCAGCAGCGCCCATTCAAATTCGGCGGGGCTCACTGAAGCTTTCTTT,.,TRBV7-2,many,TRBJ1-1
CASSLDRGAEQYF,TGTGCCAGCAGCTTGGACAGGGGGGCCGAGCAGTACTTC,TRBD1,TRBV7-8,many,TRBJ2-7
CATSPRGYQETQYF,TGTGCCACCAGCCCTAGGGGGTACCAAGAGACCCAGTACTTC,.,TRBV24-1,few,TRBJ2-5
CASSVVSGGVAGELFF,TGTGCCAGCAGCGTAGTCAGTGGGGGTGTTGCCGGGGAGCTGTTTTTT,.,TRBV9,.,TRBJ2-2
CTSSLQGGSTEAFF,TGTACCAGCAGCCTACAAGGAGGAAGCACTGAAGCTTTCTTT,.,TRBV7-3,many,TRBJ1-1
CAWSLPRGDEQYF,TGTGCCTGGAGTCTTCCTAGGGGGGACGAGCAGTACTTC,.,TRBV30,few,TRBJ2-7
CASIRDLFEQYF,TGTGCCAGCATCAGAGACCTGTTCGAGCAGTACTTC,.,TRBV6-1,many,TRBJ2-7
CASSLWAEETQYF,TGTGCCAGCAGCTTATGGGCAGAAGAGACCCAGTACTTC,.,TRBV7-2,many,TRBJ2-5
CATSIRQGPYNEQFF,TGTGCCACCTCAATTAGACAGGGGCCCTACAATGAGCAGTTCTTC,TRBD1,TRBV14,many,TRBJ2-1
CSGISAYNEQFF,TGCAGCGGCATTTCTGCTTACAATGAGCAGTTCTTC,.,TRBV29-1,.,TRBJ2-1
CASSLSPNGEQFF,TGTGCCAGCAGCTTATCCCCGAACGGGGAGCAGTTCTTC,.,TRBV11-3,many,TRBJ2-1
CASMLSGGRDTQYF,TGTGCCAGCATGCTGAGCGGGGGACGAGATACGCAGTATTTT,TRBD2,TRBV3-1,many,TRBJ2-3
CASSYIATYEQYF,TGTGCCAGCAGCTATATAGCTACCTACGAGCAGTACTTC,.,TRBV5-6,.,TRBJ2-7
CASSPGQGAKYEQYF,TGTGCCAGCTCGCCGGGACAGGGGGCTAAGTACGAGCAGTACTTC,TRBD1,TRBV18,many,TRBJ2-7
CASSLTRDRGLSGEKLFF,TGTGCCAGCAGTCTGACACGGGACAGGGGACTGTCCGGCGAAAAACTGTTTTTT,TRBD1,TRBV28,.,TRBJ1-4
CASRYGTGGYEQYF,TGTGCCAGCAGATACGGGACAGGGGGCTACGAGCAGTACTTC,TRBD1,TRBV6-1,many,TRBJ2-7
CASSGRNEQFF,TGTGCCAGCAGCGGCCGCAATGAGCAGTTCTTC,.,TRBV6-1,.,TRBJ2-1
CASSLRLHTEAFF,TGTGCCAGCAGCTTAAGACTGCACACTGAAGCTTTCTTT,.,TRBV11-2,many,TRBJ1-1
CASLARTTGANVLTF,TGTGCCAGCTTAGCGCGTACTACTGGGGCCAACGTCCTGACTTTC,.,TRBV7-3,few,TRBJ2-6
CASKSGTGSNQPQHF,TGTGCCAGCAAATCCGGGACAGGTAGCAATCAGCCCCAGCATTTT,TRBD1,TRBV2,many,TRBJ1-5
CATSRGLAYEQYF,TGTGCCACCAGCAGGGGATTGGCCTACGAGCAGTACTTC,.,TRBV15,many,TRBJ2-7
CASSTLTGSSLHF,TGTGCCAGCAGCACCCTAACGGGGTCATCCCTCCACTTT,.,TRBV6-1,few,TRBJ1-6
CASSLALPVGELFF,TGTGCCAGCAGCTTAGCCCTGCCAGTCGGGGAGCTGTTTTTT,.,TRBV7-9,.,TRBJ2-2
CASRRIGTQYF,TGTGCCAGCAGGCGAATAGGTACGCAGTATTTT,.,TRBV11-2,many,TRBJ2-3
CASRPGGNEQFF,TGTGCCAGCAGACCTGGGGGCAATGAGCAGTTCTTC,.,TRBV12-3/TRBV12-4,many,TRBJ2-1
CASRPGQASFGYTF,TGTGCCAGCAGACCGGGACAGGCGTCTTTTGGCTACACCTTC,TRBD1,TRBV7-9,many,TRBJ1-2
CASSLRTLKYYEQYF,TGTGCCAGCAGTTTGAGGACATTGAAATACTACGAGCAGTACTTC,.,TRBV12-3/TRBV12-4,many,TRBJ2-7
CASSYPLGTQDTQYF,TGTGCCAGCAGTTACCCCTTAGGGACACAAGATACGCAGTATTTT,.,TRBV6-6,.,TRBJ2-3
CASSKSGTQSSYEQYF,TGTGCCAGCTCAAAATCCGGGACCCAGAGCTCCTACGAGCAGTACTTC,.,TRBV18,many,TRBJ2-7
CASSHLAGGYNEQFF,TGTGCCAGCAGCCATCTAGCGGGGGGCTACAATGAGCAGTTCTTC,TRBD2,TRBV14,many,TRBJ2-1
CASGRSGGRGETQYF,TGTGCCAGCGGAAGGAGCGGGGGGCGGGGAGAGACCCAGTACTTC,TRBD2,TRBV2,many,TRBJ2-5
CASSPETSGGGGETQYF,TGTGCCAGCAGCCCCGAGACTAGCGGGGGAGGTGGAGAGACCCAGTACTTC,TRBD2,TRBV3-1,many,TRBJ2-5
CSASAPGTAYEQYF,TGCAGTGCTAGTGCACCCGGGACAGCCTACGAGCAGTACTTC,TRBD1,TRBV20-1,many,TRBJ2-7
CASTPGQGREKLFF,TGTGCCAGCACCCCGGGACAGGGACGGGAAAAACTGTTTTTT,TRBD1,TRBV28,few,TRBJ1-4
CASTLSGIVETQYF,TGTGCCAGCACCTTGTCGGGGATCGTCGAGACCCAGTACTTC,.,TRBV7-9,few,TRBJ2-5
CASSAQITNEKLFF,TGTGCCAGCAGTGCACAGATAACTAATGAAAAACTGTTTTTT,.,TRBV6-1,many,TRBJ1-4
CASSPLGDRAYEQYF,TGTGCCAGCAGCCCTTTAGGGGACAGGGCCTACGAGCAGTACTTC,TRBD1,TRBV14,.,TRBJ2-7
CASSVEVWGLPNTGELFF,TGTGCCAGCAGCGTAGAAGTTTGGGGGCTCCCGAACACCGGGGAGCTGTTTTTT,.,TRBV9,many,TRBJ2-2
CASSHIARSVSGANVLTF,TGTGCCAGCAGCCACATAGCCCGTAGCGTCTCTGGGGCCAACGTCCTGACTTTC,.,TRBV3-1,many,TRBJ2-6